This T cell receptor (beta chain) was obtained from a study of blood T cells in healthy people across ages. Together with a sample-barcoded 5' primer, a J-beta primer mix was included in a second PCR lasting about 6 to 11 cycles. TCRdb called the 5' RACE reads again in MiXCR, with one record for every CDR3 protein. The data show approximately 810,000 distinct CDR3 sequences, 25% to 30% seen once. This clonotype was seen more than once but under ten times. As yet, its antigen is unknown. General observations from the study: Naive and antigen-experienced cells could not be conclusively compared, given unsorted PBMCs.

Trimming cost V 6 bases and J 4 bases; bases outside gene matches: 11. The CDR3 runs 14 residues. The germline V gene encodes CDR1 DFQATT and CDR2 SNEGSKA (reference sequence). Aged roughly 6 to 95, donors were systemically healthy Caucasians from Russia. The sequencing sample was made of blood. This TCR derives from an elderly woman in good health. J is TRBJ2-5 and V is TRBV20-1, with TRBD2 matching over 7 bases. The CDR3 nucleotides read TGCAGTGCGCGCCGCGGGGGTTTTGTAGAGACCCAGTACTTC. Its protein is CSARRGGFVETQYF.